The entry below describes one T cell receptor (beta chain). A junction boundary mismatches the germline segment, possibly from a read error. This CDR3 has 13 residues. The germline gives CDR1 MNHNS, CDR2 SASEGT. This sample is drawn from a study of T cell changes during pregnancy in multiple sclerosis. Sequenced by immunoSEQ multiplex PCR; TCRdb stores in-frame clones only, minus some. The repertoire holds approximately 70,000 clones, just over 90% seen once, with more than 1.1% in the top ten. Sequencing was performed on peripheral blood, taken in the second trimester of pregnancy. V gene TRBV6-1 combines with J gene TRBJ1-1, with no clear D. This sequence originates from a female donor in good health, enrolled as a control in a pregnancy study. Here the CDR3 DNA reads TGTGCCAGCAGTGAAGAAGCGCGCACTGAAGGTTTCTTT. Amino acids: CASSEEARTEGFF.